This paragraph covers one TCR beta chain sequence. This clonotype showed up just a few times. Its antigen is currently not known. Base qualities were left out, and no much larger clone turns up one base away. Via the germline V gene, CDR1 is SQVTM and CDR2 ANQGSEA. Including cysteine and phenylalanine, the CDR3 has 12 amino acids. Here the CDR3 DNA is all that survives: 36 bases in frame from base 1. V is reduced by 1 base and J by 4 bases, leaving a spacing of 5 bases between them. TCR alpha and beta CDR3 regions were amplified with the iRepertoire nested amplicon-rescue multiplex PCR (arm-PCR) platform from RNA. The input for one-step reverse transcription and amplification was about 100-450 ng of tissue mRNA or PBMC total RNA. Following bead purification, Illumina adapters were added through a secondary multiplex PCR, and the libraries were then gel-purified between 200 and 400 bp. The libraries contained internal 6-nucleotide barcodes that were used for demultiplexing. Sequencing of the libraries was done on an Illumina MiSeq using 2x220 or 2x250 nucleotide paired-end reads. In the authors' own workflow: Paired reads were merged with FLASH 1.2.11 and aligned to the GRCh37 human genome with BWA-MEM before extracting TRA and TRB reads. For V and J assignment, an IMGT-derived reference of cassette sequences and CDR3 motifs that included pseudogenes was used. Reads were translated in three frames, and productive CDR3s were defined as those with a C...FGXG motif and no stop codons. A clonotype was defined as a unique combination of a V-J cassette pair and a CDR3 amino acid sequence. Reads were filtered by Hamming distance, thresholded by each sample's sequence error rate in mapped regions. Using fastp at Q25 and MiXCR, TCRdb reprocessed the public reads and kept productive beta chains. For every CDR3 protein sequence, its rows merge into one entry that carries the most common genes and DNA. The V and J calls were determined by TCRdb, not by the authors. The sample data list 150,000 to 200,000 distinct CDR3 sequences, and more than 35% of these were observed just once. The ten biggest clones cover roughly 5.2% of the sample.

The data are from a study of glioma-infiltrating T cells (dated by TCRdb to 2016 to 2017). A note on the overall study: Sequencing of TCR alpha- and beta-chain repertoires was performed on glioma tissue, on non-neoplastic brain tissue, and on matched peripheral blood mononuclear cells. The paired cohort was made up of three low-grade glioma patients, several primary glioblastoma patients and three non-glioma patients who contributed non-neoplastic brain tissue. To measure how far tissue and blood T-cell populations diverged, each tissue-infiltrating repertoire was compared against the peripheral blood repertoire of the same patient.

Study-wide findings and limitations: VJ-independent divergence between tissue and blood was below expectation in non-neoplastic patients but above expectation in all gliomas, especially low-grade gliomas. Very few CDR3 sequences were shared between tissue and blood, attributed to high CDR3 diversity and limited sampling. Group comparisons were based on small numbers of patients: three non-neoplastic, three low-grade glioma and eight glioblastoma patients.

The receptor was derived from a human donor with low-grade glioma or glioblastoma, undergoing nonglioma brain surgery, or in good health (not recorded which). The sample was glioma tissue, nonneoplastic brain tissue, or PBMCs (not recorded which). The sequence joins TRBV29-1 to TRBJ2-1; there is no confident call for the D gene. The nucleotide sequence reads TGCAGCGTTGAAGTTCGATACAATGAGCAGTTCTTC. It translates to CSVEVRYNEQFF.